One and the same sample provided the 14 T cell receptor beta chains below, sequenced in a study of blood T cell repertoires in COVID-19. This table comes from immunoSEQ multiplex PCR, and its TCRdb copy is limited to in-frame clones, with some not included. This table has about 290,000 clones, roughly 80% appearing once. The sample consisted of peripheral blood. These receptor sequences come from a woman aged 45-65 years with active or convalescent COVID-19.

This chain joins TRBV4-1 and TRBJ1-2; D is possibly TRBD1 (5 bases). Germline values: CDR1 MGHRA, CDR2 YSYEKL. V lost 1 base and J 7 bases, leaving 16 bases between the germline ends. The CDR3 loop spans 15 amino acids. The CDR3 nucleotides are TGCGCCAGCAGCCAAGCCCCCCGGGGGTCGAGTGGCTACACCTTC. Translated: CASSQAPRGSSGYTF.

This clone came up a few times. J is TRBJ2-1 and V is TRBV11-2; TRBD2 agrees at 10 bases. From germline, CDR1 is SGHAT and CDR2 FQNNGV. The CDR3 has 17 residues. The V and J ends lost 2 bases and 10 bases, in that order; junction bases with no gene match: 14. In DNA form, the CDR3 reads TGTGCCAGCAGCTTATACGGGACTAGCGAGAATAGAGGCGAGCAGTTCTTC. Translated: CASSLYGTSENRGEQFF.

V and J are TRBV10-3 and TRBJ1-6; D may be TRBD1 (6 bases). The CDR3 contains 15 residues. V lost 0 bases and J lost 9, with 12 bases in between. Germline CDR1 reads ENHRY; CDR2 reads SYGVKD. CDR3 nucleotides: TGTGCCATCAGTGAGTCGACCAGGGGTTTTTCACCCCTCCACTTT. Protein product: CAISESTRGFSPLHF.

The rearrangement uses TRBV6-5 and TRBJ1-6; 8 bases align to TRBD1. CDR1 MNHEY and CDR2 SVGAGI come from the germline V gene. The CDR3 has 14 amino acids. V shed 8 bases, J shed 7 bases, and the junction held 7 bases outside the gene matches. The CDR3 coding sequence is TGTGCCAGCGATAGGACAGGGATGAATTCACCCCTCCACTTT. Protein product: CASDRTGMNSPLHF.

This clone was recorded a few times. V and J are TRBV25-1 and TRBJ1-4; 9 bases map to TRBD1. CDR3 size: 16 residues. The J segment lost 8 bases and the V segment lost 2 bases, leaving 9 bases of the junction unmatched. CDR1 and CDR2 (germline): MGHDK, SYGVNS. CDR3 protein: CASSEMGGQGQEKLFF. The CDR3 nucleotides read TGTGCCAGCAGTGAAATGGGGGGACAGGGCCAGGAAAAACTGTTTTTT.

With regard to this clone: The junction departs from germline at one end; a sequencing error may be responsible. The J gene is TRBJ2-7, the V gene TRBV5-6, with D perhaps matching TRBD2 (6 bases). Germline CDR1 and CDR2: SGHDT and YYEEEE. This CDR3 region has 11 residues. The CDR3, as DNA: TGTGCCAGCAGCGTGGGACCCCGGGGGTTCTTC. Translation gives CASSVGPRGFF.

This chain connects TRBV7-8 to TRBJ1-4; D not certain. Trimming took off 2 bases at V and 4 bases at J, with 8 bases between the two ends. This CDR3 region has 14 residues. CDR1 and CDR2 from the germline V gene are SGHVS and FQNEAQ. The CDR3 reads CASSLFTGNEKLFF. DNA of the CDR3: TGTGCCAGCAGCTTATTTACCGGTAATGAAAAACTGTTTTTT.

As to this clone: This sample also contains other DNA sequences that code for the same CDR3. The chain employs TRBV19 and TRBJ2-3; D may be TRBD1 (5 bases). From germline, CDR1 is LNHDA and CDR2 SQIVND (reference sequence). Trimming shortened V by 3 bases and J by 0 bases, and 10 bases separated the two germline ends. This CDR3 comprises 15 residues. The CDR3 sequence: CASSIGSGSTDTQYF. The CDR3 DNA follows: TGTGCCAGTAGTATTGGGTCAGGGAGCACAGATACGCAGTATTTT.

CDR3 region: CASSQAYEQYF. CDR3 in DNA: TGTGCCAGCAGTCAAGCTTACGAGCAGTACTTC. The chain has TRBV6-6 and TRBJ2-7, with D unresolved. CDR1 is MNHNY and CDR2 is SVGAGI in the germline V gene (reference sequence). The CDR3 has 11 residues. Trimming took 5 bases from V and 4 from J, leaving 6 bases between them.

The J gene is TRBJ1-1, the V gene TRBV7-9, with 8 bases aligning to TRBD1. The V gene end was trimmed by 1 base and the J gene end by 3 bases; junction bases not matched to a gene: 4. The CDR3 length is 15 residues. Germline CDR1 SEHNR, CDR2 FQNEAQ (reference sequence). The CDR3 reads CASSLGQGAYTEAFF. DNA for the CDR3: TGTGCCAGCAGCTTAGGGCAGGGGGCGTACACTGAAGCTTTCTTT.

This chain uses TRBV4-1 with TRBJ1-1; D ambiguous. There are 13 residues in the CDR3. The V end was cut by 1 base, the J end by 3 bases, with 6 bases between. The germline V gene has CDR1 MGHRA and CDR2 YSYEKL. The CDR3 spells CASSQVGDTEAFF. The CDR3 bases are TGCGCCAGCAGCCAAGTTGGAGACACTGAAGCTTTCTTT.

The chain combines TRBV7-9 with TRBJ2-7, with 10 bases that match TRBD1. The CDR3 loop spans 14 amino acids. Germline CDR1 reads SEHNR; CDR2 reads FQNEAQ (reference sequence). The ends lost 5 bases at V and 3 bases at J; junction bases unmatched: 4. The CDR3 is CASSARDRGYEQYF. The CDR3 region has the DNA TGTGCCAGCAGCGCCCGGGACAGGGGCTACGAGCAGTACTTC.

The V and J genes are TRBV10-3 and TRBJ2-5; TRBD2 agrees at 13 bases. Germline lookup yields CDR1 ENHRY and CDR2 SYGVKD. V was pared by 0 bases and J by 4 bases, with 5 bases of the junction left unmatched. This CDR3 comprises 17 residues. In DNA, the CDR3 is TGTGCCATCAGTGAGTCATTACTAGCGGGAGGGTTAGAGACCCAGTACTTC. Amino acid sequence: CAISESLLAGGLETQYF.

This chain joins TRBV7-9 and TRBJ1-2, with 9 bases that match TRBD1. This CDR3 region has 15 residues. Germline lookup yields CDR1 SEHNR and CDR2 FQNEAQ (reference sequence). With V trimmed by 0 bases and J by 4 bases, 3 bases remained unmatched. In DNA, the CDR3 is TGTGCCAGCAGCTTAGCGGGACAGGGACTCTATGGCTACACCTTC. Amino acids: CASSLAGQGLYGYTF.